What follows are 27 T cell receptor beta chains derived from one specimen sequenced in a study of identical twins. TCRdb used MiXCR to reprocess the 5' RACE reads, holding one entry per CDR3 protein. Among about 210,000 distinct CDR3 sequences, less than 10% were seen once, and the ten largest hold 5% to 6%. The sample consisted of memory (CD45RO+) T cells sorted from blood. These TCRs come from a woman aged 18-29 years in good health.

This rearrangement joins TRBV27 to TRBJ2-2; the match to TRBD2 covers 10 bases. V trimming: 5 bases; J trimming: 4 bases; junction bases outside the gene matches: 13. From germline, CDR1 is MNHEY and CDR2 SMNVEV (reference sequence). This CDR3 is 18 amino acids long. The chain's CDR3 is CASSPNPGLAGVTGELFF. As DNA, the CDR3 is TGTGCCAGCAGTCCTAACCCGGGGCTAGCGGGGGTCACCGGGGAGCTGTTTTTT.

This clonotype showed up many times. The V and J genes are TRBV11-3 and TRBJ2-1, with 8 bases aligning to TRBD2. V lost 5 bases, J lost 7 bases, and 10 bases stayed unmatched. The V gene's germline CDR1 is SGHNT and CDR2 YENEEA. This CDR3 is 15 amino acids long. The CDR3 region has the DNA TGTGCCAGCAGCCCGACTAGCGCGCGTTTAAATGAGCAGTTCTTC. This encodes CASSPTSARLNEQFF.

The rearrangement uses TRBV18 and TRBJ2-3; D perhaps matches TRBD2 (5 bases). The CDR3 is 10 amino acids. The V gene's germline CDR1 is KGHSH and CDR2 LQKENI. Between the trimmed V and J ends, which lost 8 bases and 5 bases, there was a span of 5 bases. CDR3: CASGGDTQYF. The CDR3, as DNA: TGTGCCAGCGGAGGAGATACGCAGTATTTT.

A few counts support this clonotype. The chain couples TRBV5-6 to TRBJ2-1, with D unresolved. The CDR3 is 12 residues long. Looked up from germline, CDR1 is SGHDT and CDR2 is YYEEEE. The germline V and J ends were trimmed by 2 bases and 5 bases, with 5 bases remaining between them. The CDR3 spells CASSLKNNEQFF. For the CDR3, the DNA is TGTGCCAGCAGCTTAAAGAACAATGAGCAGTTCTTC.

This clonotype showed up just a few times. The rearrangement uses TRBV5-1 and TRBJ2-1, with 9 bases that match TRBD1. From germline, CDR1 is SGHRS and CDR2 YFSETQ. V was clipped by 4 bases and J by 6 bases; unmatched bases: 2. The CDR3 has 13 residues. The CDR3 region has the DNA TGCGCCAGCAGCCGGGGACAGGGCAATGAGCAGTTCTTC. Protein sequence: CASSRGQGNEQFF.

This clonotype was detected only a few times. This chain links TRBV12-3 or TRBV12-4 with TRBJ1-2, with a possible D match to TRBD1 (5 bases). This CDR3 contains 13 residues. The ends were cut back, 3 bases at V and 2 bases at J, with 7 bases in the middle. CDR3 bases: TGTGCCAGCAGTTTTCGGGGGAACTATGGCTACACCTTC. Translation: CASSFRGNYGYTF.

This clonotype appeared a few times. The chain couples TRBV5-4 to TRBJ2-7, with a possible D match to TRBD1 (5 bases). CDR1 is SGHNT and CDR2 is YYREEE in the germline V gene (reference sequence). V lost 2 bases to trimming and J lost 3 bases, with 15 bases between them. The CDR3 is 15 amino acids. This CDR3 reads CASSLGAAPDYEQYF. The DNA of the CDR3 is TGTGCCAGCAGCTTAGGGGCGGCTCCAGACTACGAGCAGTACTTC.

A few counts support this clonotype. J is TRBJ2-7 and V is TRBV5-1; 7 bases map to TRBD1. This CDR3 comprises 14 residues. Trimming took 4 bases from V and 7 from J; bases not matched to a gene: 11. Germline assignment: CDR1 SGHRS and CDR2 YFSETQ. DNA for the CDR3: TGCGCCAGCAGCCCGGCCGACAGGGTAGGGGAGCAGTACTTC. Protein: CASSPADRVGEQYF.

In its sample, this clonotype was seen a few times. The V and J genes are TRBV5-1 and TRBJ1-2; D not certain. V lost 2 bases to trimming and J lost 4 bases, with 9 bases between them. This CDR3 spans 13 amino acids. CDR1 and CDR2 (germline): SGHRS, YFSETQ. CDR3 loop: CASSFDGPYGYTF. CDR3 bases: TGCGCCAGCAGCTTCGACGGGCCCTATGGCTACACCTTC.

This clonotype was counted only a few times. V and J are TRBV20-1 and TRBJ1-6; 7 bases fit TRBD1. The CDR3 is 16 amino acids. V was clipped by 3 bases and J by 7 bases; unmatched bases: 12. CDR1 is DFQATT and CDR2 is SNEGSKA in the germline V gene (reference sequence). The CDR3 sequence is CSAREGAGIPNSPLHF. The DNA of the CDR3 is TGCAGTGCTAGGGAGGGGGCTGGGATCCCCAATTCACCCCTCCACTTT.

This clonotype was found a few times. The chain uses TRBV3-1 and TRBJ1-1, with D perhaps matching TRBD1 (5 bases). The V end was cut by 6 bases, the J end by 0 bases, with 11 bases between. Germline-derived CDR1 and CDR2 are LGHDT and YNNKEL (reference sequence). This CDR3 contains 14 residues. In DNA, the CDR3 is TGTGCCAGCAGAGACGACAGTATGAACACTGAAGCTTTCTTT. Protein sequence: CASRDDSMNTEAFF.

This clonotype came up many times. The chain employs TRBV6-1 and TRBJ2-4; D may be TRBD1 (5 bases). V lost 6 bases and J lost 1, with 19 bases in between. The CDR3 extends over 17 amino acids. Germline lookup yields CDR1 MNHNS and CDR2 SASEGT. CDR3 in amino acids: CASRPPMGLAAKNIQYF. Here the CDR3 DNA reads TGTGCCAGCAGGCCCCCGATGGGGCTCGCGGCCAAAAACATTCAGTACTTC.

For the CDR3, the DNA is TGTGCCAGCAGATACAGGGGGGGTTTGAGTAACACTGAAGCTTTCTTT. It is translated as CASRYRGGLSNTEAFF. The V and J genes are TRBV6-5 and TRBJ1-1; TRBD1 matches at 8 bases. The CDR3 is 16 amino acids. Germline assignment: CDR1 MNHEY and CDR2 SVGAGI. The J segment lost 2 bases and the V segment lost 6 bases, leaving 11 bases of the junction unmatched.

This clonotype has only a few counts. The gene calls are TRBV20-1 and TRBJ2-1; the match to TRBD2 covers 8 bases. Germline trimming cut 4 bases from V and 7 bases from J; bases unmatched to any gene: 9. CDR3 size: 14 residues. In germline, CDR1 is DFQATT, CDR2 SNEGSKA (reference sequence). The CDR3 sequence: CSANSGVGYNEQFF. The CDR3 region has the DNA TGCAGTGCTAATAGCGGGGTGGGGTATAATGAGCAGTTCTTC.

This clonotype was recorded at least ten times. This chain links TRBV30 with TRBJ1-3, with unresolved D. CDR3 length equals 15 residues. Germline V gene lookup returns CDR1 GTSNPN and CDR2 SVGIG (reference sequence). With 0 bases removed from V and 0 bases from J, the gap between germline ends came to 9 bases. The CDR3 sequence: CAWSVQRSSGNTIYF. CDR3 nucleotide sequence: TGTGCCTGGAGTGTACAGAGATCCTCTGGAAACACCATATATTTT.

This clonotype was observed at least ten times. This chain joins TRBV10-3 and TRBJ1-2; TRBD1 matches at 7 bases. This CDR3 spans 14 amino acids. V lost 11 bases, J lost 0 bases, and 9 bases stayed unmatched. The germline V gene has CDR1 ENHRY and CDR2 SYGVKD. The CDR3 region has the DNA TGTGCCTCCTTAAAGGACAGGACTAACTATGGCTACACCTTC. It codes for CASLKDRTNYGYTF.

This clonotype was counted a few times. The chain joins TRBV20-1 to TRBJ2-7; the D gene could be TRBD1 or TRBD2 (5 bases each). The germline V and J ends were trimmed by 6 bases and 2 bases, with 14 bases remaining between them. From germline, CDR1 is DFQATT and CDR2 SNEGSKA (reference sequence). CDR3 length equals 13 residues. Here the CDR3 reads CSAGDGLPYEQYF. Here the CDR3 DNA reads TGCAGTGCCGGGGACGGACTTCCCTACGAGCAGTACTTC.

At least ten counts were recorded for this clonotype. The chain's CDR3 is CASSPPGLRGANVLTF. The CDR3 DNA follows: TGTGCCAGCAGCCCCCCCGGGCTAAGAGGGGCCAACGTCCTGACTTTC. The chain carries TRBV7-9 and TRBJ2-6, with D hard to call. The CDR3 consists of 16 residues. In germline, CDR1 is SEHNR, CDR2 FQNEAQ (reference sequence). V was pared by 5 bases and J by 4 bases, with 15 bases between.

The rearrangement joins TRBV19 to TRBJ1-1; D remains unclear. There are 15 residues in the CDR3. CDR1 is LNHDA, CDR2 SQIVND, per germline (reference sequence). V was trimmed by 5 bases and J by 5 bases, leaving 18 bases between them. CDR3 nucleotides: TGTGCCAGTAGTGTGGCGGGAAGATTGCAGACTGAAGCTTTCTTT. It yields the protein CASSVAGRLQTEAFF. Based on the CDR3 plus reference TRBV19 and TRBJ1-1, the full variable domain is DGGITQSPKYLFRKEGQNVTLSCEQNLNHDAMYWYRQDPGQGLRLIYYSQIVNDFQKGDIAEGYSVSREKKESFPLTVTSAQKNPTAFYLCASSVAGRLQTEAFFGQGTRLTVV.

This clonotype showed up many times. This chain connects TRBV5-1 to TRBJ1-1, with D possibly matching TRBD1 (6 bases). V was trimmed by 4 bases and J by 0 bases, leaving 10 bases between them. In germline, CDR1 is SGHRS, CDR2 YFSETQ. The CDR3 loop spans 14 amino acids. CDR3 residues: CASSQDSMNTEAFF. DNA of the CDR3: TGCGCCAGCAGCCAGGACAGCATGAACACTGAAGCTTTCTTT.

In its sample, this clonotype was seen a few times. This sequence joins TRBV7-9 and TRBJ2-5; 7 bases are shared with TRBD1. V was clipped by 5 bases and J by 0 bases; unmatched bases: 3. Looked up from germline, CDR1 is SEHNR and CDR2 is FQNEAQ (reference sequence). The length of the CDR3 is 14 residues. CDR3 protein: CASSKGQHQETQYF. The CDR3 nucleotides are TGTGCCAGCAGCAAGGGACAGCACCAAGAGACCCAGTACTTC.

The chain has TRBV19 and TRBJ1-3; TRBD1 matches 7 bases. V lost 6 bases, J lost 4 bases, and 9 bases stayed unmatched. Germline loops: CDR1 LNHDA, CDR2 SQIVND (reference sequence). The CDR3 runs to 15 residues. In DNA, the CDR3 is TGTGCCAGTAGCAGGGGGGAATCGGGCGGAAACACCATATATTTT. Amino acids: CASSRGESGGNTIYF.

There are a few counts of this clonotype. The chain combines TRBV20-1 with TRBJ2-3, with a possible D match to TRBD2 (6 bases). Trimming shortened V by 5 bases and J by 3 bases, and 12 bases separated the two germline ends. The CDR3 is 13 residues long. Germline V gene lookup returns CDR1 DFQATT and CDR2 SNEGSKA (reference sequence). The CDR3: CSAERVQTDTQYF. DNA of the CDR3: TGCAGTGCTGAGCGGGTTCAAACAGATACGCAGTATTTT.

This chain joins TRBV5-1 and TRBJ1-3, with D maybe TRBD1 (6 bases). CDR1 and CDR2 from the germline V gene are SGHRS and YFSETQ. The germline V and J ends were trimmed by 5 bases and 0 bases, with 15 bases remaining between them. The CDR3 is 16 amino acids. The CDR3 region is CASREKGVPSGNTIYF. The CDR3 nucleotides are TGCGCCAGCAGGGAGAAGGGGGTACCCTCTGGAAACACCATATATTTT.

This clonotype was seen a few times. The chain combines TRBV3-1 with TRBJ1-5; D unresolved. Germline V gives CDR1 LGHDT, CDR2 YNNKEL (reference sequence). Trimming shortened V by 4 bases and J by 0 bases, and 7 bases separated the two germline ends. This CDR3 has 14 residues. CDR3: CASSPVLSNQPQHF. The CDR3 DNA sequence: TGTGCCAGCAGCCCGGTCCTTAGCAATCAGCCCCAGCATTTT.

This clonotype has only a few counts. CDR3 sequence: CASSLFSTGETYEQYF. The CDR3, as DNA: TGTGCCAGCAGCTTATTCAGTACGGGTGAGACCTACGAGCAGTACTTC. The V and J genes are TRBV7-2 and TRBJ2-7, with D hard to call. This CDR3 region has 16 residues. Deletions cut 2 bases from V and 2 bases from J, with 16 bases between. Germline V gene data show CDR1 as SGHTA and CDR2 as FQGNSA. The full variable domain, with the rest looked up from reference TRBV7-2 and TRBJ2-7, is GAGVSQSPSNKVTEKGKDVELRCDPISGHTALYWYRQSLGQGLEFLIYFQGNSAPDKSGLPSDRFSAERTGGSVSTLTIQRTQQEDSAVYLCASSLFSTGETYEQYFGPGTRLTVT.

The rearrangement links TRBV20-1 to TRBJ2-5; D possibly matches TRBD1 or TRBD2 (5 bases each). CDR3 length equals 14 residues. The germline V and J ends were trimmed by 2 bases and 5 bases, with 15 bases remaining between them. From germline, CDR1 is DFQATT and CDR2 SNEGSKA (reference sequence). The CDR3 spells CSARRGEGGETQYF. CDR3 nucleotide sequence: TGCAGTGCTAGAAGGGGAGAGGGTGGGGAGACCCAGTACTTC.